This entry is about one T cell receptor (beta chain). The CDR3 length is 18 residues. These data come from a study of T cell responses to AZD1222 COVID-19 vaccine. As for the study in general: Pooled together were second doses at about 4 or about 12 weeks.

Assay used: immunoSEQ multiplex PCR; TCRdb lists only in-frame clones, some missing. The sample includes approximately 130,000 clones, about 93% of them seen just once. Sequenced here: peripheral blood, sampled on day 0 of AZD1222 vaccination. The V gene is TRBV21-1, the J gene TRBJ1-1; the D segment call TRBD1 is taken from the table without a DNA check. TRBV21-1 is a listed pseudogene. The sequence was collected from an adult in good health. CDR3 sequence (DNA): TGTGCCAGCAGCAACCCCGGGACAGGGGGCGAGATGAACACTGAAGCTTTCTTT. Encoded protein: CASSNPGTGGEMNTEAFF.